This T cell receptor beta chain derives from a study of blood T cell repertoires in COVID-19. Study context: Some COVID-19 samples were acute and others convalescent; all came from the United States, Italy and Spain.

V was clipped by 4 bases and J by 5 bases, with 12 bases between them. The germline CDR1 and CDR2 sequences are SGHRS and YFSETQ. The CDR3 totals 13 residues. Assay: immunoSEQ multiplex PCR; the TCRdb copy retains only in-frame clones and omits some. The table has tens of thousands of clones, about 91% seen once. The V gene is TRBV5-1, the J gene TRBJ2-5; D possibly corresponds to TRBD2 (6 bases). The source material was peripheral blood. This receptor was identified in a man aged 60 to 75 with acute or convalescent COVID-19. CDR3 sequence: CASSRRGEETQYF. In nucleotides, the CDR3 is TGCGCCAGCAGCAGGCGGGGAGAGGAGACCCAGTACTTC.